This T cell receptor beta chain was sequenced for a study of T-cell reconstitution after alpha-beta-depleted transplantation in children. Study-wide points: A year post-transplant, T-cell counts and diversity derived mostly from newly produced T cells. Alpha-beta T cells present about two months after transplant were reported to originate from several hundred expanded graft clones.

The CDR3 totals 16 residues. Concerning this clonotype itself: Its antigen is undetermined. At one end the junction does not follow the germline gene, possibly because of a read error.

Preparation of the TCRbeta library involved a method that used unique molecular identifiers. TCRdb reprocessed the PCR reads via MiXCR and lists one record per CDR3 protein. The sample has around 800,000 distinct CDR3 sequences, 16% seen once. The chain couples TRBV12-3 or TRBV12-4 to TRBJ2-2; 7 nucleotides align to TRBD2. The sample consisted of PBMCs, mostly from graft donor cells, taken 360 days after TCRalphabeta/CD19-depleted stem cell transplant. The clonotype comes from a male patient under 18 who had a stem cell transplant for acute lymphoblastic leukemia, so the T cells may come from the graft donor. Written as DNA, the CDR3 is TGTGTCAGCAGTTTCGGGACTACGTTGGGCACCGGGGAGCTGTTTTTT. This translates into CVSSFGTTLGTGELFF.